The source of this T cell receptor beta chain is a study of technical replicates of blood from a few donors. Produced via immunoSEQ multiplex PCR; TCRdb's table is partial and in-frame only. This repertoire shows roughly 70,000 clones, roughly 94% found once; its top ten account for approximately 0.4%. This clone was detected once. Germline values: CDR1 SGHDT, CDR2 YYEEEE. The V end was cut by 5 bases, the J end by 1 base, with 10 bases between. The CDR3 is 14 amino acids. The chain employs TRBV5-6 and TRBJ1-3; D unresolved. The sequencing sample was made of T cells isolated from PBMCs. The receptor was derived from a human donor in good health. CDR3 residues: CASRLVGSGNTIYF. The CDR3 coding sequence is TGTGCCAGCAGACTAGTGGGTTCTGGAAACACCATATATTTT.